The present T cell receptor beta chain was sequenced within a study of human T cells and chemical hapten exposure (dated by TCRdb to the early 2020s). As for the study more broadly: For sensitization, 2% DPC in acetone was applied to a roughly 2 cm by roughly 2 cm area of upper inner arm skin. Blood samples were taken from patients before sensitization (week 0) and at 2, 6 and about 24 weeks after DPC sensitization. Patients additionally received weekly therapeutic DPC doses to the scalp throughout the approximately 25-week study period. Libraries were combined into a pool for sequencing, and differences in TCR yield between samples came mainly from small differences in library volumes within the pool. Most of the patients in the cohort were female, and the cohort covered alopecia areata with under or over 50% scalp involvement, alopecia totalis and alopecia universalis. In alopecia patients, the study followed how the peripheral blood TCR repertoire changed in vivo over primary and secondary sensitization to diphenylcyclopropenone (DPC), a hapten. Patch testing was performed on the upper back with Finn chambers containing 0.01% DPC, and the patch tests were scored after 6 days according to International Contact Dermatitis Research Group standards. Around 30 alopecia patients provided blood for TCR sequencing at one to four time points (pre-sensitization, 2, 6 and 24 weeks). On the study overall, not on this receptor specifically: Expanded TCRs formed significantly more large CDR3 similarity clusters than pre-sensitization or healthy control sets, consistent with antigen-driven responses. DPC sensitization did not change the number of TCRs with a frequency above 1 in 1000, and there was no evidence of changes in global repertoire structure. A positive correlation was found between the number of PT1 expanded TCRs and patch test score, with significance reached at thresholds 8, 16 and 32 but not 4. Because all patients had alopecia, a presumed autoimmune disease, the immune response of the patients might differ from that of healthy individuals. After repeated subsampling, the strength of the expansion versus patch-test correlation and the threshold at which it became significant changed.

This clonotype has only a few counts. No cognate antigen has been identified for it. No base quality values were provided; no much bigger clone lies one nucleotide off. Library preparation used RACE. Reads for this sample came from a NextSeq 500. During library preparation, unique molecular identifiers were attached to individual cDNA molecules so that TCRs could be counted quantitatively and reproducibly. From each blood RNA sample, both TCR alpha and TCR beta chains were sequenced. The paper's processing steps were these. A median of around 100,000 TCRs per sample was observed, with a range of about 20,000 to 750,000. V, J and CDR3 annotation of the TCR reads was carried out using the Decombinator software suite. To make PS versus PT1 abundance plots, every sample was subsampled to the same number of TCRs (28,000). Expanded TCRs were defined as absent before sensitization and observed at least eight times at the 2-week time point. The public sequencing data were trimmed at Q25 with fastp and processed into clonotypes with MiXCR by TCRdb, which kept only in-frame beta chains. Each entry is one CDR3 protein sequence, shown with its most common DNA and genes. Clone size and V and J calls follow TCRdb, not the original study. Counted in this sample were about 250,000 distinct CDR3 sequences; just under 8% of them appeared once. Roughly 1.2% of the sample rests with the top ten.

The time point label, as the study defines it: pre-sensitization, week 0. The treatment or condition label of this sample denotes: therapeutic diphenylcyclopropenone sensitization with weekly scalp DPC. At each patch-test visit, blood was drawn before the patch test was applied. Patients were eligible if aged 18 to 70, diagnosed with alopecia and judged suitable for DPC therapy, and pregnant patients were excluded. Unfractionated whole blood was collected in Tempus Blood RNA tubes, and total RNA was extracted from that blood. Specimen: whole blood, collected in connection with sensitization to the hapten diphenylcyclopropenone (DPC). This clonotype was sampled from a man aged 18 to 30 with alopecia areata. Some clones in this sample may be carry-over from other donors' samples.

The DNA reads as follows: TGTGCCAGCAGCTCACCAGGGTTCCCCTACGAGCAGTACTTC. Its translation is CASSSPGFPYEQYF. The sequence is built from TRBV11-1 and TRBJ2-7; perhaps TRBD1 is the D gene, with 5 bases matching. The germline V gene (reference sequence) yields SGHAT for CDR1 and FQDESV for CDR2. Trimming at the junction amounts to 4 bases on V and 2 bases on J, and the germline ends lie 12 bases apart. The CDR3 covers 14 residues, taking in both the cysteine and the phenylalanine. Solely the CDR3 DNA is kept, with 42 bases framed from the first base.